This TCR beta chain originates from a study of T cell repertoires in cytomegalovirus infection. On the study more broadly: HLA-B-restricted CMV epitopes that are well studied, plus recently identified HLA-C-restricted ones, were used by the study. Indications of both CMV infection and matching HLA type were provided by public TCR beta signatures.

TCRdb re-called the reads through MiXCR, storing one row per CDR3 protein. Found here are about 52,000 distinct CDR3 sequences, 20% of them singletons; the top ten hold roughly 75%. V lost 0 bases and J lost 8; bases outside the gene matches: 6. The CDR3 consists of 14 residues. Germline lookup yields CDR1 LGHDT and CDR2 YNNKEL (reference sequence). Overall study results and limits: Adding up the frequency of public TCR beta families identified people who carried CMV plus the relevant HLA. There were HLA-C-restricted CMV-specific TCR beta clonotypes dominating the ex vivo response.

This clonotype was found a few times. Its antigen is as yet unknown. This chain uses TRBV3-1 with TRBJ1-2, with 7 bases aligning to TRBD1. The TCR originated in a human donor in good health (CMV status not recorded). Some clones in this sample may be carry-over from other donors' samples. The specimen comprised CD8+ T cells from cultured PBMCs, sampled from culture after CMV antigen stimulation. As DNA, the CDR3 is TGTGCCAGCAGCCAAGAGACAGGGACGGGGGGCTACACCTTC. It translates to CASSQETGTGGYTF.